Each of the 10 T cell receptor beta chains below was sequenced from the same sample in a study of blood T cell repertoires in COVID-19. The method was immunoSEQ multiplex PCR; TCRdb's version includes in-frame clones alone and lacks a portion of them. The sample yields 95,000 to 150,000 clones, around four fifths seen once. Input material: peripheral blood. Receptor source: a man in his 60s with active or convalescent COVID-19.

The chain uses TRBV7-2 and TRBJ2-7; 13 bases agree with TRBD2. Germline trimming cut 4 bases from V and 6 bases from J; bases unmatched to any gene: 6. The CDR3 totals 15 residues. Germline V lookup: CDR1 SGHTA, CDR2 FQGNSA. The CDR3 sequence is CASSSSTSGRGEQYF. The CDR3 DNA reads TGTGCCAGCAGCTCTTCAACTAGCGGGAGGGGCGAGCAGTACTTC.

The chain combines TRBV2 with TRBJ1-6; D is unresolved. CDR3 length: 14 residues. Germline CDR1 SNHLY, CDR2 FYNNEI. The V and J ends lost 3 bases and 6 bases respectively, with 9 bases between them. CDR3 nucleotide sequence: TGTGCCAGCAGTGAGGTGGAGGTTAATTCACCCCTCCACTTT. Translated: CASSEVEVNSPLHF.

A remark on this clone: This CDR3 is also generated by other DNA sequences in the sample. This chain uses TRBV5-1 with TRBJ2-5; D is possibly TRBD2 (6 bases). The CDR3 has 14 amino acids. Trimming stripped 4 bases from V and 5 bases from J, with 15 bases between. Germline V gene lookup returns CDR1 SGHRS and CDR2 YFSETQ. CDR3 sequence reads: CASSTPEGGETQYF. CDR3 sequence (DNA): TGCGCCAGCAGCACCCCGGAGGGTGGGGAGACCCAGTACTTC.

This clone was found a few times. V usage is TRBV10-3 and J usage is TRBJ2-3; D is ambiguous. This CDR3 is built from 13 residues. Germline loops: CDR1 ENHRY, CDR2 SYGVKD. Trimming removed 0 bases from V and 6 bases from J, with 7 bases in between. The CDR3 protein is CAISESTDDTQYF. The CDR3 coding sequence is TGTGCCATCAGTGAGTCGACTGATGATACGCAGTATTTT.

This clone was seen more than once but under ten times. The chain is built from TRBV7-6 and TRBJ2-3, with 8 bases aligning to TRBD2. The CDR3 consists of 17 residues. Trimming at V came to 2 bases and at J to 1 base, leaving 8 bases not matched to a gene. Germline V gene sequence: CDR1 SGHVS, CDR2 FNYEAQ. The CDR3, as DNA: TGTGCCAGCAGCTTAACTTATCCGGGAGGGGGCACAGATACGCAGTATTTT. Its translation: CASSLTYPGGGTDTQYF.

The chain uses TRBV19 and TRBJ1-5, with D unclear. This CDR3 is 13 amino acids long. The V gene's germline CDR1 is LNHDA and CDR2 SQIVND (reference sequence). V was pared by 5 bases and J by 6 bases, with 11 bases between. The CDR3 region has the DNA TGTGCCAGTAGTTTGCAAAACGGTCAGCCCCAGCATTTT. It codes for CASSLQNGQPQHF.

CDR3 in DNA: TGTGCCAGCAGCTTAGTGACAGGCCGACAGGGAGAGCAGTTCTTC. It codes for CASSLVTGRQGEQFF. The rearrangement joins TRBV7-6 to TRBJ2-1, with 7 bases lining up with TRBD1. V was clipped by 1 base and J by 10 bases; unmatched bases: 10. The CDR3 is made up of 15 amino acids. Germline V gene data show CDR1 as SGHVS and CDR2 as FNYEAQ.

The chain uses TRBV19 and TRBJ2-3, with TRBD2 matching over 8 bases. The CDR3 runs to 13 residues. Trimming cost V 9 bases and J 1 base; bases outside gene matches: 3. Germline V lookup: CDR1 LNHDA, CDR2 SQIVND (reference sequence). CDR3 amino acids: CASRGGGTDTQYF. CDR3 DNA sequence: TGTGCCAGCCGGGGGGGCGGCACAGATACGCAGTATTTT.

The genes are TRBV10-3 and TRBJ2-1; 15 nucleotides match TRBD2. Germline V gives CDR1 ENHRY, CDR2 SYGVKD. The CDR3 has 20 amino acids. V shed 4 bases and J 8 bases; nucleotides not matched to a gene: 18. Written as DNA, the CDR3 is TGTGCCATCAGTGGATCACCGGGACTAGCGGGAGGCCACACCTGGGATGAGCAGTTCTTC. It specifies CAISGSPGLAGGHTWDEQFF.

The chain recombines TRBV18 with TRBJ2-7; 8 bases fit TRBD1. This CDR3 is built from 14 residues. V lost 5 bases, J lost 7 bases, and 10 bases stayed unmatched. Germline V CDR1 and CDR2: KGHSH, LQKENI. CDR3 amino acids: CASSGSQGAGEQYF. The CDR3 DNA sequence: TGTGCCAGCTCAGGATCCCAGGGGGCGGGGGAGCAGTACTTC.